Listed below are T cell receptor beta chains from one sample, sequenced in a study of technical replicates of blood from a few donors. Assay: immunoSEQ multiplex PCR; the TCRdb copy retains only in-frame clones and omits some. The data contain fewer than 65,000 clones, approximately 89% of them singletons. Sequencing was done on a sample of PBMCs. The receptors here all came from a human donor in good health. Some clones in this sample may be carry-over from other donors' samples. The CDR3 runs from the conserved cysteine through the conserved F or W. A D gene is named only where the DNA matches it firmly. Clone size is given for some rows only: seen once, a few or many times, or a class if the clone is expanded.

V gene	J gene	D gene	clone size	CDR3 protein	CDR3 DNA
TRBV10-3	TRBJ2-7	TRBD2	-	CAISEPSSGFSYEQYF	TGTGCCATCAGTGAGCCCTCTAGCGGGTTTTCCTACGAGCAGTACTTC
TRBV4-3	TRBJ1-2	TRBD1	-	CASSQDQGDYGYTF	TGCGCCAGCAGCCAAGATCAGGGGGACTATGGCTACACCTTC
TRBV5-1	TRBJ2-3	-	-	CASSLVQNTDTQYF	TGCGCCAGCAGCTTGGTACAGAACACAGATACGCAGTATTTT
TRBV6-9	TRBJ2-1	-	-	CASSYSYGSPNEQFF	TGTGCCAGCAGTTATTCGTACGGGAGCCCCAATGAGCAGTTCTTC
TRBV10-3	TRBJ1-2	-	-	CAISENRNYGYTF	TGTGCCATCAGTGAGAACCGGAACTATGGCTACACCTTC
TRBV2	TRBJ2-1	TRBD2	-	CASSETGGIGNEQFF	TGTGCCAGCAGTGAGACGGGGGGGATAGGGAATGAGCAGTTCTTC
TRBV6-5	TRBJ1-2	TRBD1	-	CASRDSDRVGGYTF	TGTGCCAGCAGGGACTCAGACAGGGTTGGTGGCTACACCTTC
TRBV30	TRBJ2-7	TRBD1	-	CAWSAGTGGYEQYF	TGTGCCTGGAGCGCCGGGACAGGGGGTTACGAGCAGTACTTC
TRBV5-1	TRBJ1-2	TRBD1	-	CASSFSGTGGYGYTF	TGCGCCAGCAGCTTCTCCGGGACAGGGGGTTATGGCTACACCTTC
TRBV5-1	TRBJ1-1	-	few	CASSLAAANTEAFF	TGCGCCAGCAGCTTGGCCGCGGCGAACACTGAAGCTTTCTTT
TRBV6-5	TRBJ1-6	-	-	CASSYHGTPNNSPLHF	TGTGCCAGCAGTTACCACGGGACACCAAATAATTCACCCCTCCACTTT
TRBV7-2	TRBJ1-5	TRBD1	-	CASSPQGGNQPQHF	TGTGCCAGCAGCCCACAGGGGGGTAATCAGCCCCAGCATTTT
TRBV7-3	TRBJ2-2	TRBD2	-	CASSRKTSANPGELFF	TGTGCCAGCAGCCGAAAAACTAGCGCCAACCCCGGGGAGCTGTTTTTT
TRBV11-1	TRBJ2-1	-	-	CASSPDRNEQFF	TGTGCCAGCAGCCCGGACAGAAATGAGCAGTTCTTC
TRBV6-1	TRBJ2-7	TRBD1	-	CASSEAYGQGVSQYF	TGTGCCAGCAGTGAAGCGTATGGACAGGGGGTTTCGCAGTACTTC
TRBV5-1	TRBJ2-3	TRBD2	few	CASSLSDSGTRDTQYF	TGCGCCAGCAGCTTGAGTGATAGCGGGACCCGAGATACGCAGTATTTT
TRBV9	TRBJ1-4	TRBD1	-	CASSMTTGTNEKLFF	TGTGCCAGCAGCATGACGACAGGGACTAATGAAAAACTGTTTTTT
TRBV2	TRBJ2-5	-	-	CASKQVLPQETQYF	TGTGCCAGCAAACAGGTTCTTCCCCAAGAGACCCAGTACTTC
TRBV27	TRBJ1-1	TRBD1	-	CASSPLLGQGISEAFF	TGTGCCAGCAGTCCCTTGCTAGGACAGGGGATCTCTGAAGCTTTCTTT
TRBV4-3	TRBJ2-3	TRBD2	-	CASSQEGAGGRYF	TGCGCCAGCAGCCAAGAGGGAGCGGGGGGGAGGTATTTT
TRBV9	TRBJ2-1	TRBD2	-	CASSVVAPTSGSTIYTEQFF	TGTGCCAGCAGCGTAGTTGCTCCGACTAGCGGGAGCACGATCTACACTGAGCAGTTCTTC
TRBV5-5	TRBJ1-5	-	-	CASTHRKPQHF	TGTGCCAGCACCCACAGAAAGCCCCAGCATTTT
TRBV19	TRBJ2-7	-	once	CASSLTGTPEQYF	TGTGCCAGTAGTTTAACCGGGACACCCGAGCAGTACTTC
TRBV7-9	TRBJ2-1	TRBD1	few	CASSTDRADEQFF	TGTGCCAGCAGCACGGACAGGGCCGATGAGCAGTTCTTC
TRBV5-1	TRBJ1-1	TRBD1	-	CASSPQGVNTEAFF	TGCGCCAGCAGCCCACAGGGGGTGAACACTGAAGCTTTCTTT
TRBV4-1	TRBJ2-1	-	-	CASSQELDYYYNEQFF	TGCGCCAGCAGCCAAGAATTGGACTATTACTACAATGAGCAGTTCTTC
TRBV4-3	TRBJ2-5	-	-	CASSRSRSETQYF	TGCGCCAGCAGCCGCTCACGGTCAGAGACCCAGTACTTC
TRBV7-9	TRBJ2-1	-	-	CASSPGRWGTYNEQFF	TGTGCCAGCAGCCCCGGGAGGTGGGGGACATACAATGAGCAGTTCTTC
TRBV4-2	TRBJ2-4	TRBD2	-	CASSQDSAQLAGRGLAKNIQYF	TGTGCCAGCAGCCAAGATTCCGCACAACTAGCGGGAAGGGGGTTAGCCAAAAACATTCAGTACTTC
TRBV19	TRBJ2-1	TRBD2	few	CASSSGRTDEQFF	TGTGCCAGTTCTAGCGGGAGGACGGATGAGCAGTTCTTC
TRBV30	TRBJ2-5	-	-	CACELGGETQYF	TGTGCCTGTGAACTCGGAGGGGAGACCCAGTACTTC
TRBV5-5	TRBJ1-5	-	-	CASSFLGLGVVGQPQHF	TGTGCCAGCAGCTTTTTGGGTCTAGGGGTAGTGGGCCAGCCCCAGCATTTT
TRBV6-1	TRBJ2-3	TRBD2	-	CASSALSGSADTQYF	TGTGCCAGCAGTGCCTTAAGCGGGAGCGCAGATACGCAGTATTTT
TRBV19	TRBJ1-2	TRBD1	-	CASTEGDRALGGYTF	TGTGCCAGTACCGAAGGGGACAGGGCCTTGGGAGGCTACACCTTC
TRBV4-3	TRBJ2-7	-	-	CASSLESSPTYEQYF	TGCGCCAGCAGCCTTGAGTCCTCACCTACCTACGAGCAGTACTTC
TRBV5-1	TRBJ2-1	TRBD1	few	CASSSDRGGPNEQFF	TGCGCCAGCAGCTCGGACAGGGGCGGACCCAATGAGCAGTTCTTC
TRBV4-3	TRBJ1-5	TRBD1	-	CASSQGQGGQPQHF	TGCGCCAGCAGCCAAGGACAGGGTGGGCAGCCCCAGCATTTT
TRBV15	TRBJ2-7	-	-	CATSRTDTAYEQYF	TGTGCCACCAGCAGAACGGACACTGCCTACGAGCAGTACTTC
TRBV5-4	TRBJ1-2	TRBD1	once	CASSSQGVHYGYTF	TGTGCCAGCAGCTCCCAGGGGGTCCACTATGGCTACACCTTC
TRBV14	TRBJ2-5	TRBD2	-	CASSQGRTSGGNQETQYF	TGTGCCAGCAGCCAAGGCCGGACTAGCGGGGGGAACCAAGAGACCCAGTACTTC
TRBV4-3	TRBJ1-2	-	-	CASSLTAGSGAYGYTF	TGCGCCAGCAGCCTAACCGCGGGATCGGGAGCCTATGGCTACACCTTC
TRBV5-1	TRBJ2-7	TRBD1	-	CASSSGVQGAREQYF	TGCGCCAGCAGCTCCGGGGTTCAGGGGGCTCGTGAGCAGTACTTC
TRBV2	TRBJ2-7	TRBD2	-	CASRKGTSGAAEQYF	TGTGCCAGCAGGAAGGGGACTAGCGGGGCAGCCGAGCAGTACTTC
TRBV11-3	TRBJ2-5	TRBD2	-	CASSPGGARGETQYF	TGTGCCAGCAGCCCCGGGGGGGCCCGCGGGGAGACCCAGTACTTC
TRBV15	TRBJ2-7	-	-	CATSLLPRVEQYF	TGTGCCACCAGCCTCCTACCCAGGGTCGAGCAGTACTTC
TRBV5-4	TRBJ2-7	TRBD2	-	CASSSDSTSGRTHEQYF	TGTGCCAGCAGCTCGGATTCGACTAGCGGGAGGACCCACGAGCAGTACTTC
TRBV5-4	TRBJ1-2	-	-	CASSFRGGLYGYTF	TGTGCCAGCAGCTTCCGAGGAGGCCTTTATGGCTACACCTTC
TRBV7-3	TRBJ2-2	TRBD2	-	CASSLMGGANTGELFF	TGTGCCAGCAGCTTAATGGGAGGGGCGAACACCGGGGAGCTGTTTTTT